These 28 T cell receptor beta chains were sequenced from one sample in a study of monozygotic twins with inflammatory bowel disease. One entry per CDR3 protein, without DNA, is what TCRdb gives after re-calling the 5' RACE reads. Recorded here are a few hundred thousand distinct CDR3 sequences; the top ten clones represent 1.5% to 2%. Material: blood. Source of these receptors: a human donor with ulcerative colitis or Crohn's disease, or a healthy co-twin of an affected twin (not recorded which).

The V and J genes are TRBV5-1 and TRBJ1-1; TCRdb's D call, TRBD1, is unchecked because there is no DNA. The CDR3 is 15 residues long. Germline V gene data show CDR1 as SGHRS and CDR2 as YFSETQ. The CDR3 protein is CASSSPQGVMTEAFF. The whole variable domain, filled in from reference TRBV5-1 and TRBJ1-1, reads KAGVTQTPRYLIKTRGQQVTLSCSPISGHRSVSWYQQTPGQGLQFLFEYFSETQRNKGNFPGRFSGRQFSNSRSEMNVSTLELGDSALYLCASSSPQGVMTEAFFGQGTRLTVV.

V usage is TRBV7-8 and J usage is TRBJ2-1; TCRdb returns TRBD2, unconfirmable since there is no DNA. CDR1 is SGHVS, CDR2 FQNEAQ, per germline. This CDR3 has 17 amino acids. CDR3 sequence reads: CASSSSSGLAGGNEQFF.

The chain has TRBV5-1 and TRBJ2-5; TCRdb's D gene call, TRBD1, goes unchecked for lack of DNA. Germline loops: CDR1 SGHRS, CDR2 YFSETQ. The CDR3 has 16 amino acids. Here the CDR3 reads CASRISPGHIQETQYF.

The J gene is TRBJ2-7, the V gene TRBV20-1; lacking DNA, the TRBD1 call made by TCRdb goes unchecked. The CDR3 has 14 amino acids. Germline V lookup: CDR1 DFQATT, CDR2 SNEGSKA (reference sequence). The CDR3 loop reads CSARRTGFNYEQYF.

The chain uses TRBV20-1 and TRBJ1-2; TCRdb's D gene call, TRBD1, goes unchecked for lack of DNA. CDR3 size: 13 residues. CDR1 and CDR2 (germline): DFQATT, SNEGSKA (reference sequence). The CDR3 sequence: CSASSQGTYGYTF.

The chain couples TRBV12-3 or TRBV12-4 to TRBJ1-2; there is no DNA to check the TCRdb D call of TRBD1. The CDR3 runs to 15 residues. The CDR3 sequence is CASSSPETAIYGYTF.

The chain carries TRBV20-1 and TRBJ1-2; TCRdb's assignment of TRBD1 cannot be checked, as there is no DNA. Germline CDR1 is DFQATT and CDR2 is SNEGSKA (reference sequence). CDR3 length equals 14 residues. The CDR3 region is CSAGGLLANYGYTF.

The V call is TRBV7-2, the J call TRBJ2-7. Per the germline V gene, CDR1 is SGHTA and CDR2 is FQGNSA. The CDR3 length is 12 residues. CDR3 amino acids: CASSSTYYEQYF.

The chain carries TRBV11-2 and TRBJ2-4. Germline-derived CDR1 and CDR2 are SGHAT and FQNNGV. The CDR3 is 15 amino acids. The CDR3 protein is CASSLGRVAKNMQYF.

This chain joins TRBV24-1 and TRBJ2-3. The CDR3 is 12 amino acids. Germline values: CDR1 KGHDR, CDR2 SFDVKD. The CDR3 protein is CATSGMTDTQYF.

The chain employs TRBV7-9 and TRBJ1-3; the D gene TCRdb calls, TRBD1, cannot be checked with no DNA. The CDR3 loop spans 17 amino acids. Germline V gene data show CDR1 as SEHNR and CDR2 as FQNEAQ (reference sequence). CDR3 sequence reads: CASSFWDRTEGRNTIYF.

The chain carries TRBV6-4 and TRBJ1-2. CDR3 length equals 13 residues. CDR1 is MRHNA, CDR2 SNTAGT, per germline. CDR3: CASSDSGKYGYTF.

V and J are TRBV20-1 and TRBJ1-3. Germline V CDR1 and CDR2: DFQATT, SNEGSKA (reference sequence). The CDR3 has 12 residues. The CDR3 reads CSAGTSRNTIYF.

CDR3 protein: CASSPTWEPQGTQYF. The J gene is TRBJ2-3, the V gene TRBV4-1; the TCRdb call, TRBD1, lacks DNA for checking. This CDR3 spans 15 amino acids. Germline V gives CDR1 MGHRA, CDR2 YSYEKL.

The V call is TRBV6-5, the J call TRBJ1-1. The CDR3 extends over 16 amino acids. Germline V gene lookup returns CDR1 MNHEY and CDR2 SVGAGI. The CDR3 here is CASSYSIGFLNTEAFF.

This chain links TRBV20-1 with TRBJ1-2. CDR1 DFQATT and CDR2 SNEGSKA come from the germline V gene (reference sequence). The CDR3 is 11 amino acids. The CDR3 sequence: CSGIRLGGYTF.

This chain links TRBV12-3 or TRBV12-4 with TRBJ2-3; the D call from TCRdb, TRBD1, cannot be confirmed without DNA. The CDR3 sequence is 16 residues long. CDR3 sequence reads: CASSPTGAFSTGTQYF.

The chain combines TRBV5-1 with TRBJ2-1. The germline CDR1 and CDR2 sequences are SGHRS and YFSETQ. This CDR3 is built from 11 residues. CDR3 residues: CASSLTEVLFF.

The chain uses TRBV5-1 and TRBJ2-6; TCRdb reports TRBD1, a call that lacks DNA to check it against. Germline values: CDR1 SGHRS, CDR2 YFSETQ. The CDR3 runs 16 residues. This chain's CDR3 is CASSLQGIAGANVLTF.

The chain joins TRBV10-3 to TRBJ2-7; the TCRdb D gene call, TRBD1, has no DNA to confirm it. The CDR3 length is 13 residues. Germline CDR1 ENHRY, CDR2 SYGVKD. Here the CDR3 reads CAIRTGGKYEQYF.

The chain is built from TRBV6-5 and TRBJ2-3. The CDR3 contains 15 residues. The germline V gene has CDR1 MNHEY and CDR2 SVGAGI. CDR3 residues: CASSYYGLAEDTQYF.

The chain recombines TRBV12-3 or TRBV12-4 with TRBJ1-1; the TRBD1 assignment by TCRdb is unverifiable without DNA. The CDR3 loop spans 12 amino acids. CDR3 amino acids: CASSSRGDEAFF.

The chain uses TRBV14 and TRBJ2-1; the D gene TCRdb calls, TRBD2, cannot be checked with no DNA. The CDR3 has 14 amino acids. Germline CDR1 SGHDN, CDR2 FVKESK. CDR3 region: CASSQASGGTEQFF.

The chain links TRBV15 to TRBJ2-6. The CDR3 is 17 residues long. The germline V gene encodes CDR1 LNHNV and CDR2 YYDKDF (reference sequence). The CDR3 region is CATSRFPQGSGANVLTF.

The J gene is TRBJ2-3, the V gene TRBV20-1; TCRdb names TRBD1, which stays unverified in the absence of DNA. The CDR3 runs to 14 residues. Germline CDR1 is DFQATT and CDR2 is SNEGSKA (reference sequence). The CDR3 spells CSVLRARFTDTQYF.

This chain uses TRBV7-9 with TRBJ1-1; TCRdb's D call, TRBD1, is unchecked because there is no DNA. Looked up from germline, CDR1 is SEHNR and CDR2 is FQNEAQ (reference sequence). The CDR3 has 15 residues. CDR3: CASSGRDSRNTEAFF.

J is TRBJ2-2 and V is TRBV20-1; there is no DNA to check the TCRdb D call of TRBD1. The length of the CDR3 is 14 residues. Looked up from germline, CDR1 is DFQATT and CDR2 is SNEGSKA (reference sequence). The CDR3 protein is CSAIHRVNTGELFF.

The gene calls are TRBV5-4 and TRBJ1-5. The CDR3 is 16 amino acids. Germline values: CDR1 SGHNT, CDR2 YYREEE (reference sequence). The CDR3 sequence is CASSLGPGSWNQPQHF.